One and the same sample provided the 25 T cell receptor beta chains below, sequenced in a study of molecular identifiers for immune sequencing clone quantification. TCRdb redid the calling of the PCR reads with MiXCR, one entry per CDR3 protein. The sample includes about 640,000 distinct CDR3 sequences, about 20% of them seen just once. Material: naive CD8+ T cells from blood, with Jurkat cell RNA spiked in. Subset given: FACS-sorted CD8+CD4-CCR7+CD45RA+ naive T cells. These receptors were taken from a human donor in good health. Some libraries in this study had Jurkat cell RNA spiked in.

This clonotype was detected ten times or more. The chain combines TRBV2 with TRBJ1-5; D uncertain. Germline assignment: CDR1 SNHLY and CDR2 FYNNEI. Trimming cost V 4 bases and J 0 bases, with 7 bases left between them. The CDR3 length is 14 residues. CDR3 bases: TGTGCCAGCAGTGCCCCATATAGCAATCAGCCCCAGCATTTT. Translated, it gives CASSAPYSNQPQHF. Full variable domain (remainder filled in from reference TRBV2 and TRBJ1-5): EPEVTQTPSHQVTQMGQEVILRCVPISNHLYFYWYRQILGQKVEFLVSFYNNEISEKSEIFDDQFSVERPDGSNFTLKIRSTKLEDSAMYFCASSAPYSNQPQHFGDGTRLSIL.

This clonotype was counted many times. The V and J genes are TRBV20-1 and TRBJ2-3, with D unresolved. V shed 6 bases and J shed 3 bases, with 10 bases lying between them. The CDR3 totals 12 residues. Germline assignment: CDR1 DFQATT and CDR2 SNEGSKA (reference sequence). CDR3 coding DNA: TGCAGTGCGGTTGGACGAACAGATACGCAGTATTTT. Translation gives CSAVGRTDTQYF.

In this sample, this clonotype turned up many times. The chain couples TRBV7-6 to TRBJ2-6, with 7 bases fitting TRBD1. The junction had 13 bases not matched to a gene; V was cut back by 2 bases and J by 0 bases. The germline V gene encodes CDR1 SGHVS and CDR2 FNYEAQ. CDR3 length equals 20 residues. CDR3 nucleotide sequence: TGTGCCAGCAGCTTACTCCTGAAGGGACAGTCCGACTCTGGGGCCAACGTCCTGACTTTC. It translates to CASSLLLKGQSDSGANVLTF. The whole variable domain, filled in from reference TRBV7-6 and TRBJ2-6, reads GAGVSQSPRYKVTKRGQDVALRCDPISGHVSLYWYRQALGQGPEFLTYFNYEAQQDKSGLPNDRFSAERPEGSISTLTIQRTEQRDSAMYRCASSLLLKGQSDSGANVLTFGAGSRLTVL.

The CDR3 DNA reads TGTGCCAGTAGTATAGATCCAGGGGTCACTGAAGCTTTCTTT. Its translation is CASSIDPGVTEAFF. J is TRBJ1-1 and V is TRBV19; D is possibly TRBD1 (6 bases). In germline, CDR1 is LNHDA, CDR2 SQIVND (reference sequence). V lost 0 bases, J lost 4 bases, and 9 bases lay in between. CDR3 size: 14 residues.

In its sample, this clonotype was seen many times. The chain uses TRBV12-3 or TRBV12-4 and TRBJ2-5; D unclear. Trimming removed 1 base from V and 5 bases from J, with 8 bases in between. This CDR3 contains 13 residues. The CDR3 nucleotides are TGTGCCAGCAGTTTAGTCAATTCGGAGACCCAGTACTTC. Its translation is CASSLVNSETQYF.

This clonotype was counted once. With a much larger clone just one base away, this may be a read error. This chain links TRBV6-6 with TRBJ1-2, with D possibly TRBD1 on 5 matching bases. Trimming removed 9 bases from V and 4 bases from J, with 15 bases in between. This CDR3 region has 13 residues. CDR1 and CDR2 from the germline V gene are MNHNY and SVGAGI (reference sequence). The CDR3 reads CASRGVEAYGYTF. The CDR3 nucleotides are TGTGCCAGTAGAGGGGTGGAAGCCTATGGCTACACCTTC.

This clonotype was detected ten times or more. This chain connects TRBV4-3 to TRBJ2-7; D not certain. The CDR3 has 12 amino acids. Trimming removed 0 bases at V and 5 bases at J, with 5 bases between. Germline V lookup: CDR1 LGHNA, CDR2 YSLEER. CDR3: CASSQERNEQYF. In DNA form, the CDR3 reads TGCGCCAGCAGCCAAGAAAGGAACGAGCAGTACTTC.

This clonotype has only a few counts. The chain combines TRBV4-3 with TRBJ2-4, with TRBD1 matching 7 bases. The CDR3 length is 16 residues. Germline lookup yields CDR1 LGHNA and CDR2 YSLEER. Losses at the gene ends were 0 bases for V and 2 bases for J; bases not matched to a gene: 4. The CDR3 spells CASSQDLGQPKNIQYF. The CDR3 nucleotides are TGCGCCAGCAGCCAAGATTTGGGACAGCCCAAAAACATTCAGTACTTC.

This clonotype was observed at least ten times. The rearrangement joins TRBV4-1 to TRBJ1-2, with a weak D call TRBD1 (5 bases). With 4 bases removed from V and 0 bases from J, the gap between germline ends came to 15 bases. CDR1 and CDR2 from the germline V gene are MGHRA and YSYEKL. The CDR3 covers 16 residues. CDR3 protein: CASSPAHTGANYGYTF. Here the CDR3 DNA reads TGCGCCAGCAGCCCAGCACATACAGGAGCTAACTATGGCTACACCTTC.

J is TRBJ1-3 and V is TRBV30; TRBD1 might be the D (5 bases). V dropped 8 bases and J dropped 0 bases, with 14 bases sitting between them. Germline CDR1 is GTSNPN and CDR2 is SVGIG (reference sequence). The CDR3 loop spans 14 amino acids. The CDR3 loop reads CATTATISGNTIYF. As DNA, the CDR3 is TGTGCCACGACAGCCACAATCTCTGGAAACACCATATATTTT.

This clonotype appeared many times. The chain is built from TRBV7-9 and TRBJ1-1; TRBD1 matches at 7 bases. Germline V gene sequence: CDR1 SEHNR, CDR2 FQNEAQ (reference sequence). The ends lost 4 bases at V and 4 bases at J; junction bases unmatched: 9. The length of the CDR3 is 15 residues. CDR3 sequence: CASSSEDRVGTEAFF. In nucleotides, the CDR3 is TGTGCCAGCAGCTCAGAAGACAGGGTTGGCACTGAAGCTTTCTTT.

This clonotype has only a few counts. No conserved phenylalanine or tryptophan ends this CDR3, so it is likely a read error. The limits of the CDR3 on the DNA are not certain, so only TCRdb's listed CDR3 is given. The chain couples TRBV5-6 to TRBJ1-1; the table's D call TRBD1 went unverified against the DNA. The CDR3 is 12 amino acids long, termini counted. The germline CDR1 and CDR2 sequences are SGHDT and YYEEEE. The CDR3 protein is CASSFGTGAPRV.

This clonotype was detected many times. The chain uses TRBV7-2 and TRBJ1-1; a possible D gene is TRBD1 (5 bases). The length of the CDR3 is 17 residues. V was pared by 2 bases and J by 4 bases, with 20 bases between. Germline V gene data show CDR1 as SGHTA and CDR2 as FQGNSA. The CDR3 nucleotides read TGTGCCAGCAGCTTAATGTGGGCAGGGAATATGGGCACTGAAGCTTTCTTT. Translation gives CASSLMWAGNMGTEAFF.

With respect to this clonotype: One base away lies a much larger clone, so this may be a sequencing read error. The chain links TRBV27 to TRBJ1-2; a possible D gene is TRBD1 (5 bases). Germline CDR1 MNHEY, CDR2 SMNVEV (reference sequence). This CDR3 spans 13 amino acids. The CDR3 protein is CAGSSGIAYGYTF. CDR3 coding DNA: TGTGCCGGCAGTTCAGGGATAGCCTATGGCTACACCTTC.

The chain carries TRBV19 and TRBJ2-1, with 9 bases aligning to TRBD2. The ends lost 3 bases at V and 4 bases at J; junction bases unmatched: 7. Germline loops: CDR1 LNHDA, CDR2 SQIVND (reference sequence). The CDR3 spans 16 residues. For the CDR3, the DNA is TGTGCCAGTAGTATGGTGAGCGGGGGGACGTACAATGAGCAGTTCTTC. Translated, it gives CASSMVSGGTYNEQFF.

Points on this clonotype: This may stem from a read error, because a much larger clone lies one nucleotide away. The chain carries TRBV6-1 and TRBJ2-7; D gene uncertain. Germline V gene data show CDR1 as MNHNS and CDR2 as SASEGT. The CDR3 totals 14 residues. The CDR3 DNA sequence: TGTGCCAGCAGTGAAGACCCACCCAGTTACGAGCAGTGCTTC. Translated: CASSEDPPSYEQCF.

This chain connects TRBV6-2 or TRBV6-3 to TRBJ2-7; D possibly corresponds to TRBD2 (5 bases). Trimming took off 6 bases at V and 1 base at J, with 7 bases between the two ends. The CDR3 runs 12 residues. CDR1 is MNHEY and CDR2 is SVGEGT in the germline V gene. The CDR3 region is CASRDWSYEQYF. CDR3 nucleotides: TGTGCCAGCAGGGACTGGTCCTACGAGCAGTACTTC.

Ten or more counts support this clonotype. The chain couples TRBV13 to TRBJ2-7; 16 nucleotides agree with TRBD2. Germline trimming cut 3 bases from V and 7 bases from J; bases unmatched to any gene: 6. This CDR3 contains 16 residues. Looked up from germline, CDR1 is PRHDT and CDR2 is FYEKMQ (reference sequence). Here the CDR3 DNA reads TGTGCCAGCAGCTTCCCGGGACTAGCGGGAGGGCCTGAGCAGTACTTC. Translating gives CASSFPGLAGGPEQYF.

A word on this clonotype: A much more abundant neighbour one base away suggests this may be a read error. V is TRBV27 and J is TRBJ1-5, with a possible D match to TRBD1 (6 bases). Germline values: CDR1 MNHEY, CDR2 SMNVEV (reference sequence). The CDR3 extends over 14 amino acids. V was pared by 4 bases and J by 6 bases, with 13 bases between. CDR3 coding DNA: TGTGCCAGCAGTTACACAGGGTCGGGTCAGCCCCAGCATTTT. It translates to CASSYTGSGQPQHF.

This rearrangement joins TRBV19 to TRBJ1-5; a possible D gene is TRBD1 (5 bases). The V end lost 9 bases, the J end lost 4 bases, and 10 bases lay between the germline ends. This CDR3 is 12 amino acids long. CDR1 is LNHDA, CDR2 SQIVND, per germline (reference sequence). This chain's CDR3 is CARNRGNQPQHF. The DNA of the CDR3 is TGTGCCAGAAATAGGGGAAATCAGCCCCAGCATTTT. The variable domain in full, with the rest retrieved from reference TRBV19 and TRBJ1-5, is DGGITQSPKYLFRKEGQNVTLSCEQNLNHDAMYWYRQDPGQGLRLIYYSQIVNDFQKGDIAEGYSVSREKKESFPLTVTSAQKNPTAFYLCARNRGNQPQHFGDGTRLSIL.

As regards this clonotype: A much larger clone lies a single base off, so this may be a read error. The chain joins TRBV30 to TRBJ2-7; D is undetermined. The V gene lost 6 bases and the J gene lost 2 bases, with 11 bases spanning the gap. This CDR3 is built from 12 residues. Germline CDR1 reads GTSNPN; CDR2 reads SVGIG (reference sequence). The CDR3 region is CACSSSTYEQYF. CDR3 in DNA: TGTGCCTGTAGTTCCTCCACCTACGAGCAGTACTTC.

This clonotype was recorded many times. This sequence joins TRBV12-3 or TRBV12-4 and TRBJ2-3, with D perhaps matching TRBD2 (5 bases). CDR3 length: 15 residues. V was pared by 7 bases and J by 1 base, with 15 bases between. This chain's CDR3 is CASTLGELRTDTQYF. The CDR3 DNA follows: TGTGCCAGCACCCTCGGGGAACTGCGCACAGATACGCAGTATTTT.

There are a few counts of this clonotype. The CDR3 carries no conserved terminal phenylalanine or tryptophan, so it likely arises from a read error. The J gene is TRBJ1-5, the V gene TRBV15, with D maybe TRBD1 (6 bases). Trimming stripped 5 bases from V and 0 bases from J, with 20 bases between. Germline assignment: CDR1 LNHNV and CDR2 YYDKDF (reference sequence). CDR3 size: 18 residues. In nucleotides, the CDR3 is TGTGCCACCAGCGGGGACAAGCCCTCGAGATATAGCAATCAGCCCCAGCATCTT. This encodes CATSGDKPSRYSNQPQHL.

The CDR3 is CASAGTGREELFF. The CDR3 region has the DNA TGTGCCAGCGCCGGGACAGGACGGGAAGAACTGTTTTTT. The genes are TRBV27 and TRBJ1-4; TRBD1 matches 8 bases. The V and J ends lost 8 bases and 12 bases, in that order; junction bases with no gene match: 11. The CDR3 is 13 residues long. Germline V lookup: CDR1 MNHEY, CDR2 SMNVEV (reference sequence).

Concerning this clonotype itself: At one of its ends the junction is not consistent with the germline gene, which may arise from a read error. V usage is TRBV28 and J usage is TRBJ1-3, with D uncertain. The CDR3 totals 17 residues. Germline CDR1 reads MDHEN; CDR2 reads SYDVKM. The CDR3 reads CASSHGQPLYSGNTISF. The CDR3 bases are TGTGCCAGCAGTCACGGCCAGCCGCTGTACTCTGGAAACACCATATCTTTT.